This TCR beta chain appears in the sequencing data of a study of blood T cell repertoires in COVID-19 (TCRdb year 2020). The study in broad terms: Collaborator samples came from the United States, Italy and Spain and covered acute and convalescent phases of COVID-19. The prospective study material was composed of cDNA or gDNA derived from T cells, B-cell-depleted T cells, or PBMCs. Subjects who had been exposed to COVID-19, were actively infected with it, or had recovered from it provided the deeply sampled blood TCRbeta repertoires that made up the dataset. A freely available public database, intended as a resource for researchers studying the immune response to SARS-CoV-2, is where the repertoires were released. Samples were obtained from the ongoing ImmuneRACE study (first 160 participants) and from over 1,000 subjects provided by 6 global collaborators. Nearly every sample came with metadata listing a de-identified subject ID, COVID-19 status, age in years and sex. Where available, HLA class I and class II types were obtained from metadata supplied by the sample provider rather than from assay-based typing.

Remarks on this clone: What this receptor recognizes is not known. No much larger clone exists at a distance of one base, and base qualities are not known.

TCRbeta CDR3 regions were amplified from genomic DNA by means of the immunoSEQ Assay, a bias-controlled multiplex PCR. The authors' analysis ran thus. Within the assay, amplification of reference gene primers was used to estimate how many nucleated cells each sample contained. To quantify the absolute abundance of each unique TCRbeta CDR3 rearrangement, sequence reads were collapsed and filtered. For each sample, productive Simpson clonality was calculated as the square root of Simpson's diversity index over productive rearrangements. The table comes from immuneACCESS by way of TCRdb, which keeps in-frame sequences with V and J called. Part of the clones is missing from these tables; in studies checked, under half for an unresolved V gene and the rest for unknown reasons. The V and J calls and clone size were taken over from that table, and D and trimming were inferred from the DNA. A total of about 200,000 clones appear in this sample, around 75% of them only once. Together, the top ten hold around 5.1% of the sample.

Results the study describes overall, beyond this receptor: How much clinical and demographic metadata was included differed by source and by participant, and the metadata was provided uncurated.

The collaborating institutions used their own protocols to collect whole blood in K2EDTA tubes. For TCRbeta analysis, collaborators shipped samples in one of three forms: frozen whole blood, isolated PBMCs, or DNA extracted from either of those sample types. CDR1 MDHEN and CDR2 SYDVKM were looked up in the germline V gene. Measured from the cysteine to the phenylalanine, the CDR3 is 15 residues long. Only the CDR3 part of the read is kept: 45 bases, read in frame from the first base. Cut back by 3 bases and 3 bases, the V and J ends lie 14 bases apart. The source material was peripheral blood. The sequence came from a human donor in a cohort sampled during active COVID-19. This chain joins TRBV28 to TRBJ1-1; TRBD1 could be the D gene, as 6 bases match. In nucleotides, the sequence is TGTGCCAGCAGTTTGCCCAGGGGTCGGTACACTGAAGCTTTCTTT. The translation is CASSLPRGRYTEAFF.